The 10 T cell receptor beta chains presented below share a single source sample, sequenced in a study of T cell changes during pregnancy in multiple sclerosis. The protocol was immunoSEQ multiplex PCR, while the TCRdb copy is restricted to in-frame clones and leaves out a portion. Of approximately 52,000 clones detected, around 92% appear once; the ten largest clones hold under 0.3%. The specimen was CD4+ T cells from peripheral blood mononuclear cells, collected in the third trimester of pregnancy. The receptor source for this set is a female donor with multiple sclerosis, enrolled in a pregnancy study.

V is TRBV6-5 and J is TRBJ1-1, with 8 bases lining up with TRBD1. J lost 10 bases, V lost 2 bases, and 9 bases had no gene match. The CDR3 contains 14 residues. Germline V CDR1 and CDR2: MNHEY, SVGAGI. In DNA, the CDR3 is TGTGCCAGCAGTTACCCCGGACAGGGTTTGTCAGCTTTCTTT. Encoded protein: CASSYPGQGLSAFF.

As DNA, the CDR3 is TGTGCCAGCAGCACCGAACCGGGGGGCAATCAGCCCCAGCATTTT. It is translated as CASSTEPGGNQPQHF. The chain has TRBV7-8 and TRBJ1-5; TRBD1 might be the D (5 bases). V was cut by 5 bases and J by 2 bases, with 13 bases left in between. CDR1 SGHVS and CDR2 FQNEAQ come from the germline V gene. CDR3 length: 15 residues.

V usage is TRBV11-2 and J usage is TRBJ2-4; D gene uncertain. With 5 bases removed from V and 0 bases from J, the gap between germline ends came to 17 bases. The CDR3 length is 17 residues. The germline CDR1 and CDR2 sequences are SGHAT and FQNNGV. The CDR3 loop is CASSHFGLILAKNIQYF. The DNA of the CDR3 is TGTGCCAGCAGCCACTTTGGGCTAATACTAGCCAAAAACATTCAGTACTTC.

This rearrangement joins TRBV7-2 to TRBJ2-7; 9 bases line up with TRBD1. The V and J ends lost 2 bases and 6 bases, in that order; junction bases with no gene match: 5. The germline V gene encodes CDR1 SGHTA and CDR2 FQGNSA. There are 14 residues in the CDR3. The CDR3, as DNA: TGTGCCAGCAGCTTACGGGGACAGGGTTCCGAGCAGTACTTC. Translated: CASSLRGQGSEQYF.

The gene calls are TRBV5-1 and TRBJ2-1; 9 bases align to TRBD2. The germline CDR1 and CDR2 sequences are SGHRS and YFSETQ. V dropped 3 bases and J dropped 6; count of bases not matched to a gene: 13. The CDR3 is 17 residues long. DNA of the CDR3: TGCGCCAGCAGCTCACCCCCGGGGCGGGGGGGCATCAATGAGCAGTTCTTC. Protein: CASSSPPGRGGINEQFF.

V gene TRBV9 combines with J gene TRBJ1-4, with D unclear. Germline CDR1 reads SGDLS; CDR2 reads YYNGEE. The CDR3 has 13 amino acids. The V end lost 4 bases, the J end lost 3 bases, and 7 bases lay between the germline ends. The CDR3 is CASSTQPNEKLFF. CDR3 sequence (DNA): TGTGCCAGCAGCACACAGCCTAATGAAAAACTGTTTTTT. The complete variable domain, with remaining parts taken from reference TRBV9 and TRBJ1-4, reads DSGVTQTPKHLITATGQRVTLRCSPRSGDLSVYWYQQSLDQGLQFLIQYYNGEERAKGNILERFSAQQFPDLHSELNLSSLELGDSALYFCASSTQPNEKLFFGSGTQLSVL.

The chain is built from TRBV5-1 and TRBJ2-1; tentative D call: TRBD2 (6 bases). CDR3 length: 17 amino acids. Between the trimmed V and J ends, which lost 0 bases and 0 bases, there was a span of 13 bases. The germline CDR1 and CDR2 sequences are SGHRS and YFSETQ. CDR3 residues: CASSLVSGDPSYNEQFF. CDR3 bases: TGCGCCAGCAGCTTGGTCTCGGGGGACCCCTCCTACAATGAGCAGTTCTTC.

The chain uses TRBV2 and TRBJ1-5, with 10 bases lining up with TRBD1. J gave up 5 bases and V 5 bases, and 6 bases lay outside the gene matches. This CDR3 contains 15 residues. CDR1 is SNHLY, CDR2 FYNNEI, per germline. DNA of the CDR3: TGTGCCAGCAGTAGACAGGGGGCAAGAGATCAGCCCCAGCATTTT. This gives the protein CASSRQGARDQPQHF.

This clone was counted a single time. The rearrangement uses TRBV29-1 and TRBJ2-7, with a possible D match to TRBD1 (6 bases). The V end was cut by 1 base, the J end by 3 bases, with 10 bases between. Germline lookup yields CDR1 SQVTM and CDR2 ANQGSEA. This CDR3 contains 13 residues. The CDR3 region is CSVEVQGHYEQYF. The CDR3 DNA is TGCAGCGTTGAAGTCCAGGGGCACTACGAGCAGTACTTC.

The chain joins TRBV19 to TRBJ2-7; D gene ambiguous. The CDR3 covers 15 residues. Germline CDR1 LNHDA, CDR2 SQIVND (reference sequence). V gave up 3 bases and J gave up 3 bases, with 15 bases separating them. The CDR3 loop is CASSMRPAGYYEQYF. CDR3 sequence (DNA): TGTGCCAGTAGTATGCGGCCAGCCGGTTACTACGAGCAGTACTTC. The full variable domain, rest sourced from reference TRBV19 and TRBJ2-7, is DGGITQSPKYLFRKEGQNVTLSCEQNLNHDAMYWYRQDPGQGLRLIYYSQIVNDFQKGDIAEGYSVSREKKESFPLTVTSAQKNPTAFYLCASSMRPAGYYEQYFGPGTRLTVT.